This TCR beta chain stems from a study of cytomegalovirus exposure and HLA in healthy donors. PCR employed 60 Vbeta and 13 Jbeta primers. Profiled with immunoSEQ multiplex PCR; TCRdb holds only in-frame clones, not every one. The data contain approximately 150,000 clones, over 60% of them seen just once; the ten biggest clones take up less than 2%. This clone was detected only a few times. As yet, its antigen is unknown. CDR3 length: 15 residues. The trim removed 6 bases at V and 2 bases at J, leaving 6 bases unmatched. Germline-derived CDR1 and CDR2 are MNHEY and SVGAGI. The study's findings and limits: The study found most TCR sequences rare, yet found some public TCRs in many donors. No immune exposure information besides CMV serostatus was available.

V usage is TRBV6-5 and J usage is TRBJ2-7, with 11 bases matching TRBD1. This TCR was recovered from a woman between 25 and 40 years old in good health and CMV-seronegative. The sequenced sample was PBMCs. The CDR3 here is CASSPPGQGAYEQYF. In DNA form, the CDR3 reads TGTGCCAGCAGCCCTCCGGGACAGGGGGCCTACGAGCAGTACTTC.